One and the same sample provided the 16 T cell receptor beta chains below, sequenced in a study of a mutant IDH1 vaccine in newly diagnosed glioma. Stated time point: week 23, last vaccination. The vaccine gave 300 ug of a 20-mer mutant IDH1 peptide subcutaneously per dose. These receptors have no identified antigens. The assay was immunoSEQ multiplex PCR, and TCRdb's table has in-frame clones only and misses some. The sample carries roughly 30,000 clones, 82% recorded once. The source material was PBMCs, sampled from a glioma patient whose treatment included an IDH1 peptide vaccine. These receptors were collected from a woman in her 30s with glioma.

The J gene is TRBJ1-5, the V gene TRBV4-1, with TRBD1 matching over 8 bases. The CDR3 is made up of 15 amino acids. The germline V gene encodes CDR1 MGHRA and CDR2 YSYEKL. With 4 bases clipped from V and 6 bases from J, the junction kept 8 bases outside the gene matches. The CDR3 sequence: CASSPGAGGGQPQHF. CDR3 bases: TGCGCCAGCAGCCCCGGAGCAGGGGGCGGTCAGCCCCAGCATTTT.

The rearrangement uses TRBV5-6 and TRBJ2-5; no firm D call. Germline lookup yields CDR1 SGHDT and CDR2 YYEEEE. Trimming removed 2 bases from V and 3 bases from J, with 8 bases in between. This CDR3 has 13 amino acids. CDR3 DNA sequence: TGTGCCAGCAGCTTCCCCTCTAAAGAGACCCAGTACTTC. Translated: CASSFPSKETQYF.

The chain joins TRBV2 to TRBJ2-3; TRBD1 aligns across 8 bases. Germline assignment: CDR1 SNHLY and CDR2 FYNNEI. Trimming cost V 4 bases and J 4 bases; bases outside gene matches: 7. This CDR3 is built from 15 residues. The CDR3 is CASSGGTGEADTQYF. In DNA, the CDR3 is TGTGCCAGCAGTGGCGGGACAGGTGAAGCAGATACGCAGTATTTT.

The V and J genes are TRBV14 and TRBJ2-3; D gene unclear. Between the trimmed V and J ends, which lost 6 bases and 0 bases, there was a span of 13 bases. The CDR3 consists of 15 residues. Germline-derived CDR1 and CDR2 are SGHDN and FVKESK. CDR3 loop: CASSPGSYSTDTQYF. The DNA of the CDR3 is TGTGCCAGCAGTCCCGGGTCTTATAGCACAGATACGCAGTATTTT.

The chain combines TRBV19 with TRBJ1-1; tentatively, D is TRBD1 (5 bases). This CDR3 comprises 14 residues. Germline CDR1 reads LNHDA; CDR2 reads SQIVND (reference sequence). The germline V and J ends were trimmed by 3 bases and 1 base, with 9 bases remaining between them. CDR3 sequence (DNA): TGTGCCAGTAGTATCGGGGCAGAGAACACTGAAGCTTTCTTT. It codes for CASSIGAENTEAFF.

The chain recombines TRBV7-9 with TRBJ1-2; D remains unclear. The CDR3 has 14 residues. CDR1 and CDR2 from the germline V gene are SEHNR and FQNEAQ (reference sequence). Trimming removed 3 bases at V and 4 bases at J, with 12 bases between. The CDR3 spells CASSLSVGAYGYTF. Here the CDR3 DNA reads TGTGCCAGCAGCTTGAGCGTCGGAGCCTATGGCTACACCTTC.

CDR3 DNA sequence: TGCAGCGCGCGGAGGGGGGGCTCTAGCACAGATACGCAGTATTTT. It is translated as CSARRGGSSTDTQYF. The chain links TRBV29-1 to TRBJ2-3; weak D call: TRBD2 (7 bases). In germline, CDR1 is SQVTM, CDR2 ANQGSEA. V was pared by 7 bases and J by 0 bases, with 17 bases between. The CDR3 sequence is 15 residues long.

The chain employs TRBV7-9 and TRBJ2-1; possibly TRBD2 for D (6 bases). From germline, CDR1 is SEHNR and CDR2 FQNEAQ (reference sequence). CDR3 length: 11 residues. Trimming pared 4 bases from V and 9 bases from J, leaving 7 bases between. CDR3 DNA sequence: TGTGCCAGCAGCTGGAGGGGTGAGCAGTTCTTC. It specifies CASSWRGEQFF.

The chain combines TRBV5-6 with TRBJ2-5; D is unresolved. The CDR3 has 11 amino acids. The V and J ends lost 3 bases and 4 bases respectively, with 4 bases between them. Germline loops: CDR1 SGHDT, CDR2 YYEEEE. The CDR3 nucleotides are TGTGCCAGCAGCTCTCGAGAGACCCAGTACTTC. Translating it yields CASSSRETQYF.

This chain connects TRBV9 to TRBJ1-1; 10 nucleotides line up with TRBD1. CDR3 size: 14 residues. Germline trimming cut 0 bases from V and 6 bases from J; bases unmatched to any gene: 2. The germline CDR1 and CDR2 sequences are SGDLS and YYNGEE. The CDR3 DNA follows: TGTGCCAGCAGCGTAGCTGGGACAGGGGCTGAAGCTTTCTTT. As protein: CASSVAGTGAEAFF. Full variable domain (outside the CDR3, taken from reference TRBV9 and TRBJ1-1): DSGVTQTPKHLITATGQRVTLRCSPRSGDLSVYWYQQSLDQGLQFLIQYYNGEERAKGNILERFSAQQFPDLHSELNLSSLELGDSALYFCASSVAGTGAEAFFGQGTRLTVV.

The rearrangement joins TRBV25-1 to TRBJ1-1; D gene unclear. V shed 2 bases and J shed 1 base, with 14 bases lying between them. Germline loops: CDR1 MGHDK, CDR2 SYGVNS. The CDR3 extends over 16 amino acids. The CDR3 sequence is CASSEPGGWTNTEAFF. The DNA of the CDR3 is TGTGCCAGCAGTGAACCGGGAGGCTGGACGAACACTGAAGCTTTCTTT.

The rearrangement joins TRBV18 to TRBJ1-5, with 8 bases identical to TRBD1. CDR1 and CDR2 (germline): KGHSH, LQKENI. The CDR3 runs to 15 residues. V was clipped by 6 bases and J by 6 bases; unmatched bases: 10. The CDR3 region is CASSPSQGAGQPQHF. CDR3 nucleotides: TGTGCCAGCTCGCCTTCCCAGGGGGCAGGTCAGCCCCAGCATTTT.

The CDR3 nucleotides read TGTGCCAGTAGCCCCGGGACAGGGGGCTCCTATAATTCACCCCTCCACTTT. Protein: CASSPGTGGSYNSPLHF. The V and J genes are TRBV19 and TRBJ1-6; 11 positions match TRBD1. Germline CDR1 LNHDA, CDR2 SQIVND (reference sequence). The CDR3 contains 17 residues. V gave up 6 bases and J gave up 0 bases; unmatched junction bases: 4.

The CDR3 DNA follows: TGTGCCAGCAGCGTGGACAGGAACACTGAAGCTTTCTTT. This translates into CASSVDRNTEAFF. V gene TRBV5-4 combines with J gene TRBJ1-1, with D perhaps matching TRBD1 (6 bases). Germline V CDR1 and CDR2: SGHNT, YYREEE (reference sequence). Deletions cut 4 bases from V and 1 base from J, with 8 bases between. The CDR3 is made up of 13 amino acids. Full variable domain (outside the CDR3, taken from reference TRBV5-4 and TRBJ1-1): ETGVTQSPTHLIKTRGQQVTLRCSSQSGHNTVSWYQQALGQGPQFIFQYYREEENGRGNFPPRFSGLQFPNYSSELNVNALELDDSALYLCASSVDRNTEAFFGQGTRLTVV.

This chain joins TRBV14 and TRBJ2-2; no definite D call. V was cut by 7 bases and J by 6 bases, with 15 bases left in between. This CDR3 has 14 amino acids. Germline V gives CDR1 SGHDN, CDR2 FVKESK. CDR3 region: CASKAMGISGELFF. CDR3 sequence (DNA): TGTGCCAGCAAAGCCATGGGTATCTCCGGGGAGCTGTTTTTT.

The chain combines TRBV19 with TRBJ1-2; tentatively, D is TRBD1 (6 bases). Between the trimmed V and J ends, which lost 5 bases and 7 bases, there was a span of 26 bases. This CDR3 has 17 residues. CDR1 is LNHDA and CDR2 is SQIVND in the germline V gene (reference sequence). For the CDR3, the DNA is TGTGCCAGTAGTCTATACCAGGGGCTCTACTCACCTGTTGGCTACACCTTC. This translates into CASSLYQGLYSPVGYTF.